This T cell receptor beta chain was recorded in a study of Ad26.COV2.S vaccination and SARS-CoV-2 variants. On the study more broadly: Doses of Ad26.COV2.S were injected into muscle once or twice, 56 days apart. The study, taken as a whole, reports: For non-spike TCRs, breadth in vaccine recipients resembled that in placebo recipients. Vaccinees reportedly had broad spike-specific CD8+ and CD4+ T cell responses.

The table came from immunoSEQ multiplex PCR; TCRdb's copy has only in-frame clones and leaves some out. The sample contains approximately 410,000 clones, approximately 90% of which appear only once. Remarks on this clone: Its antigen is unknown.

From germline, CDR1 is SGHTA and CDR2 FQGTGA. CDR3 size: 15 residues. Trimming took 5 bases from V and 3 from J; bases not matched to a gene: 7. Treatment in this sample: 15 to 20 received Ad26.COV2.S at low or high dose, single or two shots; 5 received placebo; per-sample allocation not given. Repertoires come from day 63 after the first vaccine or placebo injection. This adult donor, from Boston, was 18-55 years old. Material: peripheral blood, obtained in a trial of Ad26.COV2.S vaccine versus placebo. This receptor was identified in a person between 18 and 65 years old who received the Ad26.COV2.S COVID-19 vaccine or a placebo. V gene TRBV7-3 combines with J gene TRBJ2-3, with 8 positions matching TRBD2. The CDR3 is CASSLVPGGTDTQYF. The CDR3 region has the DNA TGTGCCAGCAGCCTCGTTCCGGGGGGGACAGATACGCAGTATTTT.